Reported below is one TCR beta chain. What it binds is not known. Germline assignment: CDR1 SGHVS and CDR2 FQNEAQ. V lost 2 bases, J lost 8 bases, and 21 bases lay in between. This CDR3 is 16 amino acids long. Produced via immunoSEQ multiplex PCR; TCRdb's table is partial and in-frame only. Of under 550,000 clones detected, 70% to 90% appear once; the ten largest clones hold around 3.6%. This entry belongs to a study of Ad26.COV2.S vaccination and SARS-CoV-2 variants. At the level of the study: Administration of Ad26.COV2.S was intramuscular, either once or twice 56 days apart.

Study-wide results and caveats: Individuals receiving vaccine had higher spike-specific TCR breadth than placebo recipients did. Substantial breadth was reportedly displayed by spike-specific CD8+ and CD4+ T cell responses after vaccination. The study found similar non-spike TCR breadth in vaccine and placebo recipients.

Treatment here: about 20 received Ad26.COV2.S at low or high dose, single or two shots; 5 received placebo; per-sample allocation not given. Day 63 following the first vaccine or placebo injection was when the samples were taken. This clonotype was obtained from a person aged 18-60 years who received the Ad26.COV2.S COVID-19 vaccine or a placebo. The starting material was peripheral blood, obtained in a trial of Ad26.COV2.S vaccine versus placebo. The chain carries TRBV7-8 and TRBJ1-2, with D possibly TRBD1 on 6 matching bases. For the CDR3, the DNA is TGTGCCAGCAGCTTATCATTGGGACAAGTTCTGGAAGGCTACACCTTC. It is translated as CASSLSLGQVLEGYTF.